The 30 T cell receptor beta chains below were found in one sample sequenced in a study of CD4 T cell repertoires in COVID-19. Measured with immunoSEQ multiplex PCR; TCRdb has only the in-frame clones, and not every one. This table has about 75,000 clones, about 80% appearing once. This specimen consisted of CD4+ T cells from peripheral blood, obtained after recovery from COVID-19. The receptors were gathered from a human donor who had COVID-19.

J is TRBJ2-7 and V is TRBV18, with TRBD2 as a possible D gene (7 bases). V was clipped by 7 bases and J by 7 bases, with 20 bases between them. The CDR3 has 14 residues. Germline CDR1 reads KGHSH; CDR2 reads LQKENI. The CDR3 DNA reads TGTGCCAGCTACAGGGATGCGGGAGCCGGGGAGCAGTACTTC. Translated: CASYRDAGAGEQYF.

The chain couples TRBV5-1 to TRBJ2-7; 7 nucleotides match TRBD2. Germline-derived CDR1 and CDR2 are SGHRS and YFSETQ. The CDR3 spans 13 residues. J lost 5 bases, V lost 0 bases, and 2 bases had no gene match. CDR3 in amino acids: CASSLERDDEQYF. The DNA of the CDR3 is TGCGCCAGCAGCTTGGAGCGGGACGACGAGCAGTACTTC.

The chain joins TRBV5-4 to TRBJ2-7; 8 bases are shared with TRBD1. The CDR3 length is 15 residues. Germline-derived CDR1 and CDR2 are SGHNT and YYREEE (reference sequence). V gave up 4 bases and J gave up 1 base; unmatched junction bases: 7. CDR3 sequence: CASSTRQGMSYEQYF. CDR3 bases: TGTGCCAGCAGCACCCGACAGGGGATGTCCTACGAGCAGTACTTC.

This chain joins TRBV7-2 and TRBJ2-7, with a weak D call TRBD2 (5 bases). V dropped 5 bases and J dropped 7 bases, with 15 bases sitting between them. The germline gives CDR1 SGHTA, CDR2 FQGNSA. This CDR3 has 13 amino acids. The CDR3 sequence: CASSQELPGEQYF. CDR3 bases: TGTGCCAGCAGCCAAGAGCTCCCGGGGGAGCAGTACTTC.

V gene TRBV12-3 or TRBV12-4 combines with J gene TRBJ1-1; D remains unclear. This CDR3 spans 13 amino acids. Trimming pared 5 bases from V and 1 base from J, leaving 8 bases between. CDR3 nucleotide sequence: TGTGCCAGCAGTCTACGGGAGAACACTGAAGCTTTCTTT. It specifies CASSLRENTEAFF.

The V call is TRBV27, the J call TRBJ2-5, with unresolved D. Per the germline V gene, CDR1 is MNHEY and CDR2 is SMNVEV (reference sequence). Trimming removed 6 bases at V and 2 bases at J, with 22 bases between. The CDR3 is 17 residues long. The CDR3 sequence: CASSLIGPLTEQETQYF. The CDR3 region has the DNA TGTGCCAGCAGCTTGATAGGCCCCCTGACGGAACAAGAGACCCAGTACTTC.

This clone was detected only once. The J gene is TRBJ1-5, the V gene TRBV2; 7 bases match TRBD1. The CDR3 covers 14 residues. The trim removed 7 bases at V and 6 bases at J, leaving 9 bases unmatched. Germline V gives CDR1 SNHLY, CDR2 FYNNEI. The CDR3, as DNA: TGTGCCAGCATGGATAGAGGGGGCGGTCAGCCCCAGCATTTT. Residues: CASMDRGGGQPQHF.

The chain links TRBV19 to TRBJ1-1; D possibly corresponds to TRBD1 (6 bases). Trimming stripped 10 bases from V and 2 bases from J, with 17 bases between. The CDR3 sequence is 14 residues long. Germline assignment: CDR1 LNHDA and CDR2 SQIVND (reference sequence). The CDR3 sequence: CATSVMTGNTEAFF. The CDR3, as DNA: TGTGCCACATCGGTCATGACAGGTAACACTGAAGCTTTCTTT.

This clone was seen a few times. V gene TRBV3-1 (or the pseudogene TRBV3-2) combines with J gene TRBJ2-1, with a tentative D call TRBD2 (6 bases). Trimming stripped 1 base from V and 5 bases from J, with 9 bases between. There are 14 residues in the CDR3. CDR1 and CDR2 from the germline V gene are LGHDT and YNNKEL (reference sequence). The CDR3 reads CASSQGTKHNEQFF. As DNA, the CDR3 is TGTGCCAGCAGCCAAGGGACTAAACACAATGAGCAGTTCTTC.

This clone was picked up a small number of times. The chain combines TRBV10-1 with TRBJ2-7, with 7 bases identical to TRBD1. V lost 2 bases and J lost 4; bases outside the gene matches: 5. Per the germline V gene, CDR1 is WNHNN and CDR2 is SYGVQD (reference sequence). This CDR3 spans 14 amino acids. This chain's CDR3 is CASSEHRGNYEQYF. The DNA for the CDR3 is TGCGCCAGCAGTGAGCACAGGGGCAATTACGAGCAGTACTTC.

The genes are TRBV28 and TRBJ1-5; TRBD1 aligns across 7 bases. Germline lookup yields CDR1 MDHEN and CDR2 SYDVKM. The length of the CDR3 is 12 residues. J gave up 7 bases and V 6 bases, and 3 bases lay outside the gene matches. As DNA, the CDR3 is TGTGCCAGCAGACAGGGGATACAGCCCCAGCATTTT. Its translation is CASRQGIQPQHF.

This clone was counted a single time. The chain links TRBV30 to TRBJ1-2; a possible D gene is TRBD1 (6 bases). The germline V and J ends were trimmed by 0 bases and 3 bases, with 14 bases remaining between them. CDR3 length: 15 residues. Germline V CDR1 and CDR2: GTSNPN, SVGIG (reference sequence). The DNA for the CDR3 is TGTGCCTGGAGTGTTGTCAGGGGATTCGACTATGGCTACACCTTC. Translation gives CAWSVVRGFDYGYTF. Drawing the rest from reference TRBV30 and TRBJ1-2, the complete variable domain is SQTIHQWPATLVQPVGSPLSLECTVEGTSNPNLYWYRQAAGRGLQLLFYSVGIGQISSEVPQNLSASRPQDRQFILSSKKLLLSDSGFYLCAWSVVRGFDYGYTFGSGTRLTVV.

The V and J genes are TRBV6-5 and TRBJ2-1; 8 bases line up with TRBD1. Losses at the gene ends were 6 bases for V and 6 bases for J; bases not matched to a gene: 7. The CDR3 runs 14 residues. Germline assignment: CDR1 MNHEY and CDR2 SVGAGI. The DNA of the CDR3 is TGTGCCAGCAGGCAGGGGGCGCCTTTCAATGAGCAGTTCTTC. Translation: CASRQGAPFNEQFF.

The V and J genes are TRBV5-4 and TRBJ2-3; a weak D match, TRBD2 (7 bases). This CDR3 is 13 amino acids long. Trimming took 3 bases from V and 6 from J, leaving 11 bases between them. Germline assignment: CDR1 SGHNT and CDR2 YYREEE (reference sequence). The CDR3 spells CASSYAGADTQYF. The CDR3 DNA sequence: TGTGCCAGCAGCTATGCGGGGGCGGATACGCAGTATTTT.

The chain employs TRBV30 and TRBJ2-3; D could derive from TRBD1 or TRBD2 (5 bases each). The germline CDR1 and CDR2 sequences are GTSNPN and SVGIG (reference sequence). The CDR3 loop spans 13 amino acids. V shed 8 bases and J shed 8 bases, with 20 bases lying between them. CDR3 nucleotides: TGTGCCGCAAACGGTTCCCCTGGGGGTACGCAGTATTTT. Translation gives CAANGSPGGTQYF.

This clone was detected a few times. The gene calls are TRBV19 and TRBJ2-1; possibly TRBD2 for D (7 bases). The germline CDR1 and CDR2 sequences are LNHDA and SQIVND (reference sequence). V dropped 4 bases and J dropped 14 bases, with 15 bases sitting between them. This CDR3 region has 12 residues. For the CDR3, the DNA is TGTGCCAGTAGTACGGGGGGCGGGATGGAGTTCTTC. Translated, it gives CASSTGGGMEFF.

DNA for the CDR3: TGTGCCAGCAGTGGAGGACAGGTTAGCAATCAGCCCCAGCATTTT. This gives the protein CASSGGQVSNQPQHF. The rearrangement uses TRBV2 and TRBJ1-5; 7 positions match TRBD1. Germline trimming cut 4 bases from V and 0 bases from J; bases unmatched to any gene: 3. The CDR3 extends over 15 amino acids. Germline lookup yields CDR1 SNHLY and CDR2 FYNNEI. Complete variable domain (other parts from reference TRBV2 and TRBJ1-5): EPEVTQTPSHQVTQMGQEVILRCVPISNHLYFYWYRQILGQKVEFLVSFYNNEISEKSEIFDDQFSVERPDGSNFTLKIRSTKLEDSAMYFCASSGGQVSNQPQHFGDGTRLSIL.

This clone was seen a single time. The chain is built from TRBV7-3 and TRBJ2-3, with D perhaps assigned TRBD1 or TRBD2 (6 bases each). V was cut by 7 bases and J by 0 bases, with 17 bases left in between. The CDR3 is 16 amino acids. Germline V gene lookup returns CDR1 SGHTA and CDR2 FQGTGA. The CDR3 sequence is CASTSEGVLSTDTQYF. CDR3 DNA: TGTGCCAGCACCTCGGAGGGGGTTTTAAGCACAGATACGCAGTATTTT.

The chain joins TRBV6-6 to TRBJ1-4; 7 bases are a match to TRBD1. Per germline, CDR1 MNHNY and CDR2 SVGAGI (reference sequence). The CDR3 contains 16 residues. V lost 6 bases, J lost 2 bases, and 9 bases stayed unmatched. The CDR3 loop is CASSRLTGVTNEKLFF. CDR3 DNA sequence: TGTGCCAGCAGCCGTTTAACAGGGGTGACTAATGAAAAACTGTTTTTT.

The chain joins TRBV18 to TRBJ1-2, with 8 bases that match TRBD1. The CDR3 covers 15 residues. Unmatched junction bases numbered 8, after V lost 3 bases and J lost 5 bases. The V gene's germline CDR1 is KGHSH and CDR2 LQKENI. The CDR3, as DNA: TGTGCCAGCTCACCGACAGGACAGGGAGGTTATGGCTACACCTTC. Its translation: CASSPTGQGGYGYTF.

The V and J genes are TRBV5-4 and TRBJ2-7; weak D call: TRBD1 (6 bases). V gave up 3 bases and J gave up 2 bases, with 27 bases separating them. Germline V gene sequence: CDR1 SGHNT, CDR2 YYREEE (reference sequence). The CDR3 has 19 amino acids. For the CDR3, the DNA is TGTGCCAGCAGCTCCCGGGGTAGGGGGTCGGGCGGGTCCCCCTACGAGCAGTACTTC. It is translated as CASSSRGRGSGGSPYEQYF.

In its sample, this clone was seen once. The chain employs TRBV5-6 and TRBJ1-2; D gene uncertain. V was pared by 4 bases and J by 3 bases, with 22 bases between. Germline assignment: CDR1 SGHDT and CDR2 YYEEEE. The CDR3 covers 17 residues. CDR3 protein: CASSTFGGGRGDYGYTF. CDR3 nucleotide sequence: TGTGCCAGCAGCACCTTCGGTGGCGGGCGAGGAGACTATGGCTACACCTTC.

The chain recombines TRBV6-6 with TRBJ2-3; 11 nucleotides agree with TRBD1. The CDR3 sequence is 16 residues long. Trimming took 10 bases from V and 2 from J; bases not matched to a gene: 11. Germline CDR1 and CDR2: MNHNY and SVGAGI (reference sequence). The CDR3 spells CATPFRDRGATDTQYF. CDR3 DNA sequence: TGTGCCACCCCCTTCCGGGACAGGGGGGCCACAGATACGCAGTATTTT.

The chain joins TRBV20-1 to TRBJ2-2, with TRBD1 identical over 7 bases. Germline CDR1 reads DFQATT; CDR2 reads SNEGSKA (reference sequence). V was clipped by 3 bases and J by 7 bases; unmatched bases: 8. The CDR3 consists of 14 residues. CDR3 in DNA: TGCAGTGCTAGTAACAGGGGATCAGGCGGGGAGCTGTTTTTT. Translated, it gives CSASNRGSGGELFF.

The chain recombines TRBV5-1 with TRBJ2-5; D gene uncertain. Germline loops: CDR1 SGHRS, CDR2 YFSETQ. V lost 4 bases to trimming and J lost 3 bases, with 19 bases between them. CDR3 length: 16 residues. CDR3 protein: CASSPVDGLREETQYF. The CDR3 nucleotides are TGCGCCAGCAGCCCCGTGGACGGCTTAAGGGAAGAGACCCAGTACTTC.

The chain recombines TRBV12-5 with TRBJ1-1, with a tentative D call TRBD1 (5 bases). CDR1 and CDR2 from the germline V gene are LGHNT and FRNRAP. CDR3 length equals 13 residues. Trimming took off 6 bases at V and 1 base at J, with 9 bases between the two ends. The CDR3 region has the DNA TGTGCTAGTGGCCCGACAGAGAACACTGAAGCTTTCTTT. This sequence encodes CASGPTENTEAFF.

The chain links TRBV7-2 to TRBJ1-1; D possibly corresponds to TRBD1 (5 bases). This CDR3 contains 15 residues. V was cut by 1 base and J by 6 bases, with 15 bases left in between. In germline, CDR1 is SGHTA, CDR2 FQGNSA. In nucleotides, the CDR3 is TGTGCCAGCAGCTTAGTGCTTGGGGGAATATCTGAAGCTTTCTTT. Amino acids: CASSLVLGGISEAFF. The complete variable domain, with remaining parts taken from reference TRBV7-2 and TRBJ1-1, reads GAGVSQSPSNKVTEKGKDVELRCDPISGHTALYWYRQSLGQGLEFLIYFQGNSAPDKSGLPSDRFSAERTGGSVSTLTIQRTQQEDSAVYLCASSLVLGGISEAFFGQGTRLTVV.

This clone was recorded once. The chain employs TRBV5-4 and TRBJ2-5; TRBD2 agrees at 8 bases. Trimming cost V 4 bases and J 5 bases; bases outside gene matches: 13. The CDR3 is 16 amino acids. Per the germline V gene, CDR1 is SGHNT and CDR2 is YYREEE (reference sequence). In DNA, the CDR3 is TGTGCCAGCAGCCGCGGGAGCGGGAGAGGAGTTGAGACCCAGTACTTC. Protein: CASSRGSGRGVETQYF.

The chain is built from TRBV19 and TRBJ1-5; D possibly corresponds to TRBD1 (6 bases). Trimming left V 6 bases short and J 7 bases short, with 16 bases between. Germline CDR1 reads LNHDA; CDR2 reads SQIVND (reference sequence). The CDR3 is made up of 14 amino acids. The CDR3 bases are TGTGCCAGTAGACAGGGAGTCTCCGGGCAGCCCCAGCATTTT. Translating gives CASRQGVSGQPQHF.

The CDR3 loop is CATLREAWNQPQHF. The CDR3 DNA reads TGTGCCACCCTTAGGGAGGCTTGGAATCAGCCCCAGCATTTT. This chain uses TRBV25-1 with TRBJ1-5; D is uncertain. Germline-derived CDR1 and CDR2 are MGHDK and SYGVNS. This CDR3 comprises 14 residues. Trimming took 10 bases from V and 4 from J, leaving 17 bases between them.